One sample yielded the 18 T cell receptor beta chains listed below, sequenced in a study of technical replicates of blood from a handful of donors. Assay: immunoSEQ multiplex PCR; the TCRdb copy retains only in-frame clones and omits some. This sample has approximately 78,000 clones, with more than 90% found just once. Material: T cells isolated from PBMCs. All receptors come from a human donor in good health.

The chain carries TRBV27 and TRBJ2-2; the match to TRBD1 covers 10 bases. V trimming: 6 bases; J trimming: 6 bases; junction bases outside the gene matches: 22. Germline values: CDR1 MNHEY, CDR2 SMNVEV (reference sequence). The CDR3 runs 20 residues. For the CDR3, the DNA is TGTGCCAGCAGCCGGGGACAGGGGCCTTTCCGGGAGGGCCGTGCCGGGGAGCTGTTTTTT. Protein: CASSRGQGPFREGRAGELFF.

This chain links TRBV2 with TRBJ2-2, with D tentatively TRBD2 (5 bases). Germline values: CDR1 SNHLY, CDR2 FYNNEI. The CDR3 length is 16 residues. V lost 11 bases and J 1 base, leaving 20 bases between the germline ends. CDR3 DNA: TGTGCCGTACGAAAGGAATCGGCGGGGAACACCGGGGAGCTGTTTTTT. Translated, it gives CAVRKESAGNTGELFF.

The CDR3 bases are TGTGCCAGCTCACTCTTTACAGGTGAAGAGACCCAGTACTTC. Translated, it gives CASSLFTGEETQYF. This chain joins TRBV18 and TRBJ2-5; a possible D gene is TRBD1 (5 bases). Per germline, CDR1 KGHSH and CDR2 LQKENI. The CDR3 totals 14 residues. Trimming cost V 4 bases and J 3 bases, with 12 bases left between them.

This chain links TRBV4-1 with TRBJ2-7; 8 positions agree with TRBD1. Germline V gene sequence: CDR1 MGHRA, CDR2 YSYEKL. J lost 4 bases, V lost 0 bases, and 5 bases had no gene match. CDR3 length: 15 residues. The DNA for the CDR3 is TGCGCCAGCAGCCAAGAGGGGACAGGTGTGTACGAGCAGTACTTC. Translation gives CASSQEGTGVYEQYF.

CDR3 coding DNA: TGTGCCAGCAGTGATTCAGGGTCCTACAATGAGCAGTTCTTC. Protein product: CASSDSGSYNEQFF. This chain links TRBV25-1 with TRBJ2-1; weak D call: TRBD1 (5 bases). The CDR3 covers 14 residues. The V gene's germline CDR1 is MGHDK and CDR2 SYGVNS. Trimming took off 3 bases at V and 1 base at J, with 7 bases between the two ends.

V is TRBV6-4 and J is TRBJ2-1; 8 bases match TRBD1. CDR3 size: 22 residues. The V gene end was trimmed by 2 bases and the J gene end by 2 bases; junction bases not matched to a gene: 23. CDR1 MRHNA and CDR2 SNTAGT come from the germline V gene. The CDR3 region has the DNA TGTGCCAGCAGTGACACCATCACCGGGACAGGTGCCCTAGCGCTCCCCTACAATGAGCAGTTCTTC. Translated, it gives CASSDTITGTGALALPYNEQFF.

The V and J genes are TRBV18 and TRBJ2-1; D may be TRBD1 (5 bases). This CDR3 comprises 15 residues. The germline CDR1 and CDR2 sequences are KGHSH and LQKENI. V was shortened by 3 bases and J by 3 bases, with 12 bases between the two germline ends. The CDR3 reads CASSPGAVVYNEQFF. The CDR3 region has the DNA TGTGCCAGCTCACCTGGGGCGGTAGTCTACAATGAGCAGTTCTTC.

This clone has just one count. The chain employs TRBV30 and TRBJ2-2, with a possible D match to TRBD1 (6 bases). The CDR3 has 12 residues. Germline CDR1 GTSNPN, CDR2 SVGIG (reference sequence). Trimming took 4 bases from V and 6 from J, leaving 9 bases between them. The CDR3 nucleotides are TGTGCCTGGACCAGGGGATCCGGGGAGCTGTTTTTT. Amino acid sequence: CAWTRGSGELFF.

This rearrangement joins TRBV7-2 to TRBJ2-1; 12 bases map to TRBD2. With 3 bases clipped from V and 8 bases from J, the junction kept 5 bases outside the gene matches. Germline V gene data show CDR1 as SGHTA and CDR2 as FQGNSA. The CDR3 runs to 15 residues. CDR3 sequence: CASSLASGRAYEQFF. The CDR3 DNA sequence: TGTGCCAGCAGCTTGGCTAGCGGGAGGGCCTATGAGCAGTTCTTC.

The rearrangement links TRBV5-1 to TRBJ2-7; D is undetermined. This CDR3 is 13 amino acids long. V shed 3 bases and J shed 0 bases, with 7 bases lying between them. Germline loops: CDR1 SGHRS, CDR2 YFSETQ. Written as DNA, the CDR3 is TGCGCCAGCAGCTCTAGTCGCTCCTACGAGCAGTACTTC. Its translation is CASSSSRSYEQYF.

The chain couples TRBV7-2 to TRBJ1-4; 7 nucleotides match TRBD1. This CDR3 is built from 14 residues. Per the germline V gene, CDR1 is SGHTA and CDR2 is FQGNSA. The trim removed 5 bases at V and 5 bases at J, leaving 5 bases unmatched. This chain's CDR3 is CASSPSTGNEKLFF. CDR3 bases: TGTGCCAGCAGCCCGTCGACAGGGAATGAAAAACTGTTTTTT.

The J gene is TRBJ1-3, the V gene TRBV5-1; D is ambiguous. This CDR3 region has 14 residues. CDR1 is SGHRS and CDR2 is YFSETQ in the germline V gene. Trimming removed 4 bases at V and 0 bases at J, with 8 bases between. The CDR3 bases are TGCGCCAGCAGCCTTGACTTCTCTGGAAACACCATATATTTT. Translating it yields CASSLDFSGNTIYF.

This clone was picked up one time. The CDR3 loop is CASSYTSGPTEAFF. The CDR3 nucleotides read TGCGCCAGCAGCTATACGTCAGGGCCCACTGAAGCTTTCTTT. The gene calls are TRBV4-3 and TRBJ1-1; weak D call: TRBD1 (5 bases). Germline V gives CDR1 LGHNA, CDR2 YSLEER. The V gene lost 5 bases and the J gene lost 4 bases, with 14 bases spanning the gap. The CDR3 covers 14 residues.

The V and J genes are TRBV30 and TRBJ1-1; tentatively, D is TRBD1 (6 bases). Trimming cost V 8 bases and J 1 base, with 11 bases left between them. This CDR3 has 12 residues. The germline gives CDR1 GTSNPN, CDR2 SVGIG (reference sequence). CDR3 region: CAGLQGNTEAFF. CDR3 nucleotides: TGTGCCGGATTACAGGGGAACACTGAAGCTTTCTTT.

CDR3 DNA: TGTGCCACCAGCCAGGGACAGGGGGCGCGTTACGAGCAGTACTTC. Encoded protein: CATSQGQGARYEQYF. The genes are TRBV15 and TRBJ2-7, with 12 bases fitting TRBD1. The length of the CDR3 is 15 residues. With 5 bases clipped from V and 4 bases from J, the junction kept 6 bases outside the gene matches. The V gene's germline CDR1 is LNHNV and CDR2 YYDKDF (reference sequence). Looking up the rest from reference TRBV15 and TRBJ2-7 gives the full variable domain: DAMVIQNPRYQVTQFGKPVTLSCSQTLNHNVMYWYQQKSSQAPKLLFHYYDKDFNNEADTPDNFQSRRPNTSFCFLDIRSPGLGDTAMYLCATSQGQGARYEQYFGPGTRLTVT.

J is TRBJ1-3 and V is TRBV28; 7 bases align to TRBD1. Germline-derived CDR1 and CDR2 are MDHEN and SYDVKM. V was pared by 4 bases and J by 4 bases, with 1 base of the junction left unmatched. The CDR3 totals 13 residues. The DNA of the CDR3 is TGTGCCAGCAGTTACAGGGGAGGAAACACCATATATTTT. Its protein is CASSYRGGNTIYF.

This sequence joins TRBV28 and TRBJ1-5; D unresolved. This CDR3 comprises 17 residues. V gave up 2 bases and J gave up 1 base, with 15 bases separating them. From germline, CDR1 is MDHEN and CDR2 SYDVKM. CDR3 in DNA: TGTGCCAGCAGTTTAGATTATCGACTTTTGAGCAATCAGCCCCAGCATTTT. Its protein is CASSLDYRLLSNQPQHF.

The rearrangement joins TRBV18 to TRBJ2-7; TRBD2 might be the D (6 bases). Per germline, CDR1 KGHSH and CDR2 LQKENI. Trimming removed 3 bases at V and 4 bases at J, with 13 bases between. CDR3 length equals 14 residues. The CDR3 reads CASSPLGEEYEQYF. DNA of the CDR3: TGTGCCAGCTCACCTCTCGGGGAGGAATACGAGCAGTACTTC.